This passage covers 24 T cell receptor beta chains from one sample sequenced in a study of blood T cell repertoires in COVID-19. Libraries were prepared by immunoSEQ multiplex PCR; TCRdb keeps only in-frame clonotypes and omits some of them. The sample yields just over 300,000 clones, roughly 86% seen once. Sequenced material: peripheral blood. Source of these receptors: a woman in her twenties or thirties with COVID-19, enrolled during active disease.

This sequence joins TRBV27 and TRBJ1-2; perhaps TRBD1 as D (5 bases). The CDR3 is 14 amino acids. V dropped 5 bases and J dropped 4 bases, with 14 bases sitting between them. Germline lookup yields CDR1 MNHEY and CDR2 SMNVEV (reference sequence). The CDR3: CASSPFGGGYGYTF. In DNA form, the CDR3 reads TGTGCCAGCAGTCCGTTCGGGGGTGGCTATGGCTACACCTTC.

The genes are TRBV11-2 and TRBJ2-3; 10 nucleotides agree with TRBD2. The CDR3 runs to 15 residues. V shed 2 bases, J shed 6 bases, and the junction held 5 bases outside the gene matches. The germline V gene has CDR1 SGHAT and CDR2 FQNNGV. CDR3 amino acids: CASSLQRGGPDTQYF. The DNA of the CDR3 is TGTGCCAGCAGCTTACAGCGGGGGGGCCCGGATACGCAGTATTTT.

The J gene is TRBJ2-2, the V gene TRBV7-3; D ambiguous. The germline V and J ends were trimmed by 0 bases and 2 bases, with 7 bases remaining between them. Germline V lookup: CDR1 SGHTA, CDR2 FQGTGA. The CDR3 sequence is 15 residues long. The CDR3 protein is CASSLTTLNTGELFF. DNA of the CDR3: TGTGCCAGCAGCTTAACCACCCTAAACACCGGGGAGCTGTTTTTT.

V usage is TRBV7-3 and J usage is TRBJ2-2, with 10 bases that match TRBD1. With 4 bases clipped from V and 5 bases from J, the junction kept 7 bases outside the gene matches. Germline-derived CDR1 and CDR2 are SGHTA and FQGTGA. The CDR3 runs to 16 residues. CDR3 sequence reads: CASSSRQGARTGELFF. CDR3 sequence (DNA): TGTGCCAGCAGCTCCAGACAGGGGGCGCGTACCGGGGAGCTGTTTTTT.

The chain joins TRBV5-6 to TRBJ2-5; the match to TRBD2 covers 7 bases. Germline CDR1 reads SGHDT; CDR2 reads YYEEEE. The CDR3 has 14 residues. V was clipped by 3 bases and J by 2 bases; unmatched bases: 4. The CDR3 DNA is TGTGCCAGCAGCTCCTGGACTAGGCAAGAGACCCAGTACTTC. This encodes CASSSWTRQETQYF. Full variable domain (remainder filled in from reference TRBV5-6 and TRBJ2-5): DAGVTQSPTHLIKTRGQQVTLRCSPKSGHDTVSWYQQALGQGPQFIFQYYEEEERQRGNFPDRFSGHQFPNYSSELNVNALLLGDSALYLCASSSWTRQETQYFGPGTRLLVL.

The genes are TRBV6-2 or TRBV6-3 and TRBJ1-1; possible D gene TRBD1, 6 bases. Germline V CDR1 and CDR2: MNHEY, SVGEGT. The V end lost 5 bases, the J end lost 0 bases, and 10 bases lay between the germline ends. This CDR3 has 14 amino acids. CDR3 sequence reads: CASSRQGLNTEAFF. The CDR3 DNA sequence: TGTGCCAGCAGTCGGCAGGGGTTGAACACTGAAGCTTTCTTT.

This clone was recorded once. The chain uses TRBV30 and TRBJ1-6; no clear D gene. From germline, CDR1 is GTSNPN and CDR2 SVGIG (reference sequence). This CDR3 region has 13 residues. Trimming pared 2 bases from V and 9 bases from J, leaving 11 bases between. The chain's CDR3 is CAWSSAPGSPLHF. In DNA, the CDR3 is TGTGCCTGGAGTTCAGCTCCGGGTTCACCCCTCCACTTT.

The CDR3 coding sequence is TGTGCCAGCAGCCTGGCGTACAGGGGGCCTAATCAGCCCCAGCATTTT. This translates into CASSLAYRGPNQPQHF. The J gene is TRBJ1-5, the V gene TRBV5-8; TRBD1 agrees at 9 bases. This CDR3 is built from 16 residues. J was trimmed by 4 bases and V by 4 bases; bases with no gene match: 9. Looked up from germline, CDR1 is SGHTS and CDR2 is YDEGEE. Together with reference TRBV5-8 and TRBJ1-5, the CDR3 gives the full variable domain: EAGVTQSPTHLIKTRGQQATLRCSPISGHTSVYWYQQALGLGLQFLLWYDEGEERNRGNFPPRFSGRQFPNYSSELNVNALELEDSALYLCASSLAYRGPNQPQHFGDGTRLSIL.

The genes are TRBV3-1 (or the pseudogene TRBV3-2) and TRBJ2-2; a weak D match, TRBD1 (6 bases). The V gene lost 2 bases and the J gene lost 7 bases, with 20 bases spanning the gap. CDR1 LGHDT and CDR2 YNNKEL come from the germline V gene (reference sequence). CDR3 length: 17 amino acids. DNA for the CDR3: TGTGCCAGCAGCCAAATAACAGGGTTTAGAGGAAACGGGGAGCTGTTTTTT. Encoded protein: CASSQITGFRGNGELFF.

On this clone itself: The sample carries other DNA sequences with the same CDR3. J is TRBJ1-5 and V is TRBV12-3 or TRBV12-4, with D possibly TRBD1 on 5 matching bases. This CDR3 has 13 amino acids. V lost 5 bases to trimming and J lost 7 bases, with 12 bases between them. CDR3 coding DNA: TGTGCCAGCAGTCGTCAGGGAGGACAGCCCCAGCATTTT. This sequence encodes CASSRQGGQPQHF.

This clone was seen at least ten times. The chain combines TRBV14 with TRBJ1-2; D is ambiguous. Germline CDR1 is SGHDN and CDR2 is FVKESK. The CDR3 spans 14 residues. Trimming removed 1 base from V and 7 bases from J, with 13 bases in between. The CDR3: CASSQVLGGSGYTF. In DNA form, the CDR3 reads TGTGCCAGCAGCCAAGTCCTTGGAGGCTCTGGCTACACCTTC.

The V call is TRBV12-3 or TRBV12-4, the J call TRBJ1-1; perhaps TRBD1 as D (5 bases). V was clipped by 3 bases and J by 4 bases, with 9 bases between them. The CDR3 spans 13 residues. DNA of the CDR3: TGTGCCAGCAGTTTGAAGGGGCGCACTGAAGCTTTCTTT. Its protein is CASSLKGRTEAFF.

The chain carries TRBV9 and TRBJ1-4, with TRBD1 matching 10 bases. V dropped 3 bases and J dropped 8; count of bases not matched to a gene: 4. Germline CDR1 and CDR2: SGDLS and YYNGEE. The CDR3 consists of 14 residues. Here the CDR3 reads CASSAGQGEEKLFF. CDR3 DNA sequence: TGTGCCAGCAGCGCCGGACAGGGGGAAGAAAAACTGTTTTTT. The full variable domain, in which reference TRBV9 and TRBJ1-4 provide the parts outside the CDR3, is DSGVTQTPKHLITATGQRVTLRCSPRSGDLSVYWYQQSLDQGLQFLIQYYNGEERAKGNILERFSAQQFPDLHSELNLSSLELGDSALYFCASSAGQGEEKLFFGSGTQLSVL.

V usage is TRBV13 and J usage is TRBJ2-2, with TRBD1 identical over 9 bases. V lost 5 bases to trimming and J lost 7 bases; unmatched junction nucleotides: 8. CDR3 length: 15 amino acids. In germline, CDR1 is PRHDT, CDR2 FYEKMQ (reference sequence). The CDR3 sequence is CASSQYRGPYGELFF. The DNA of the CDR3 is TGTGCCAGCAGCCAGTACAGGGGGCCATACGGGGAGCTGTTTTTT.

V and J are TRBV14 and TRBJ1-6; TRBD1 agrees at 7 bases. The germline gives CDR1 SGHDN, CDR2 FVKESK. V gave up 4 bases and J gave up 8 bases; unmatched junction bases: 2. This CDR3 is 13 amino acids long. CDR3: CASSLQGYSPLHF. In DNA, the CDR3 is TGTGCCAGCAGCCTACAGGGGTATTCACCCCTCCACTTT. The whole variable domain, remainder taken from reference TRBV14 and TRBJ1-6, is EAGVTQFPSHSVIEKGQTVTLRCDPISGHDNLYWYRRVMGKEIKFLLHFVKESKQDESGMPNNRFLAERTGGTYSTLKVQPAELEDSGVYFCASSLQGYSPLHFGNGTRLTVT.

The chain couples TRBV6-6 to TRBJ2-2; 10 bases align to TRBD2. Germline V gene lookup returns CDR1 MNHNY and CDR2 SVGAGI (reference sequence). Trimming cost V 7 bases and J 5 bases; bases outside gene matches: 10. This CDR3 is 16 amino acids long. The CDR3 loop reads CASTKSGGALTGELFF. Written as DNA, the CDR3 is TGTGCCAGCACCAAGAGCGGGGGGGCGTTGACCGGGGAGCTGTTTTTT.

The chain combines TRBV29-1 with TRBJ2-7, with a tentative D call TRBD1 (6 bases). V lost 6 bases and J 10 bases, leaving 16 bases between the germline ends. The CDR3 is 11 amino acids. CDR1 and CDR2 (germline): SQVTM, ANQGSEA. CDR3 sequence reads: CSVATGARQYV. CDR3 bases: TGCAGCGTGGCGACAGGCGCTCGCCAGTACGTC.

The chain combines TRBV29-1 with TRBJ2-5, with a possible D match to TRBD2 (5 bases). The germline CDR1 and CDR2 sequences are SQVTM and ANQGSEA. The CDR3 is 12 amino acids. The chain's CDR3 is CSIIAKQETQYF. CDR3 in DNA: TGCAGTATAATAGCGAAACAAGAGACCCAGTACTTC. Complete variable domain (other parts from reference TRBV29-1 and TRBJ2-5): SAVISQKPSRDICQRGTSLTIQCQVDSQVTMMFWYRQQPGQSLTLIATANQGSEATYESGFVIDKFPISRPNLTFSTLTVSNMSPEDSSIYLCSIIAKQETQYFGPGTRLLVL.

V usage is TRBV6-5 and J usage is TRBJ1-5; TRBD1 is a possible D gene (6 bases). Germline V gene data show CDR1 as MNHEY and CDR2 as SVGAGI. The CDR3 covers 15 residues. With 7 bases removed from V and 5 bases from J, the gap between germline ends came to 18 bases. The CDR3 DNA is TGTGCCAGCACCGAAAGAGGGGGGGACTATCAGCCCCAGCATTTT. The encoded protein is CASTERGGDYQPQHF.

V gene TRBV28 combines with J gene TRBJ1-4; 7 bases are a match to TRBD1. Germline lookup yields CDR1 MDHEN and CDR2 SYDVKM. The CDR3 spans 14 residues. Trimming cost V 11 bases and J 7 bases; bases outside gene matches: 13. CDR3 sequence reads: CAGKRQGAGEKLFF. The CDR3 nucleotides read TGTGCCGGAAAAAGACAGGGCGCAGGTGAAAAACTGTTTTTT.

The rearrangement uses TRBV6-1 and TRBJ1-4; 9 bases line up with TRBD1. The CDR3 extends over 14 amino acids. The V gene end was trimmed by 3 bases and the J gene end by 11 bases; junction bases not matched to a gene: 7. Per germline, CDR1 MNHNS and CDR2 SASEGT. As DNA, the CDR3 is TGTGCCAGCAGTGATATGGGACAGGGAGGTAAACTGTTTTTT. Its translation is CASSDMGQGGKLFF.

The rearrangement links TRBV4-1 to TRBJ2-7, with a tentative D call TRBD2 (5 bases). The ends were cut back, 2 bases at V and 1 base at J, with 9 bases in the middle. CDR3 size: 14 residues. Germline V gene data show CDR1 as MGHRA and CDR2 as YSYEKL. CDR3 loop: CASSQLAHSYEQYV. The DNA of the CDR3 is TGCGCCAGCAGCCAACTAGCCCATTCCTACGAGCAGTACGTC.

The V gene is TRBV19, the J gene TRBJ2-7; D possibly corresponds to TRBD1 (6 bases). The CDR3 length is 14 residues. V was shortened by 3 bases and J by 2 bases, with 11 bases between the two germline ends. Germline values: CDR1 LNHDA, CDR2 SQIVND (reference sequence). The CDR3 DNA follows: TGTGCCAGTAGTATTAGGACAGATACCTACGAGCAGTACTTC. Protein product: CASSIRTDTYEQYF.

V gene TRBV5-1 combines with J gene TRBJ2-3; D gene unclear. The CDR3 loop spans 13 amino acids. CDR1 and CDR2 from the germline V gene are SGHRS and YFSETQ. Trimming shortened V by 0 bases and J by 2 bases, and 4 bases separated the two germline ends. In nucleotides, the CDR3 is TGCGCCAGCAGCTTGGCTTTCACAGATACGCAGTATTTT. Translation gives CASSLAFTDTQYF.